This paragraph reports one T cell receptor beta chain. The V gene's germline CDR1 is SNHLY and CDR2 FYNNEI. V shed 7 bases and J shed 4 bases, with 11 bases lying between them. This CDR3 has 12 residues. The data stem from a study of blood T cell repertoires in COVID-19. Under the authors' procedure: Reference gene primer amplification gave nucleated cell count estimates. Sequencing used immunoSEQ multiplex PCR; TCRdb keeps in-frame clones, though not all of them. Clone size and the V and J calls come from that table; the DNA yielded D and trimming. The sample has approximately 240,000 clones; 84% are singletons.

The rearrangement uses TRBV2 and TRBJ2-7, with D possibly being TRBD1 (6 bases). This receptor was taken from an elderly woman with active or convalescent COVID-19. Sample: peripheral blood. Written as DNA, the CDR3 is TGTGCCAGCAAACTTCAGGGGTACGAGCAGTACTTC. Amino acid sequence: CASKLQGYEQYF.